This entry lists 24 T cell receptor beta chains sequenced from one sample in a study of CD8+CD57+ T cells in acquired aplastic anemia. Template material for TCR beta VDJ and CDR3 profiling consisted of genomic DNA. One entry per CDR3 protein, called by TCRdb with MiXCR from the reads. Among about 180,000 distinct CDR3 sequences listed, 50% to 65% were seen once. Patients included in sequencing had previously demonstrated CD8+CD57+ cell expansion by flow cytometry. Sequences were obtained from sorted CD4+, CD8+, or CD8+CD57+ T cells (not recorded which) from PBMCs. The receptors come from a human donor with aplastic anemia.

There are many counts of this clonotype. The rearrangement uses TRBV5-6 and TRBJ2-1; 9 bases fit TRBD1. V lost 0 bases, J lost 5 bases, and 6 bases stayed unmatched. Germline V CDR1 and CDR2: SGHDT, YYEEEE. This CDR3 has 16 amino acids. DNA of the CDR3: TGTGCCAGCAGCTTGGATCTACAGGGGGCCCACAATGAGCAGTTCTTC. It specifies CASSLDLQGAHNEQFF.

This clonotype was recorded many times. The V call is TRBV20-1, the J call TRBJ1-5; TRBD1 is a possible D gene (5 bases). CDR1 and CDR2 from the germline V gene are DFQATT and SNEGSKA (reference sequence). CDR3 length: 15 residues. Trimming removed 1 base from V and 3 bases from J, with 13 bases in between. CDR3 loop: CSARGMWGINQPQHF. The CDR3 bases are TGCAGTGCTAGAGGGATGTGGGGGATCAATCAGCCCCAGCATTTT.

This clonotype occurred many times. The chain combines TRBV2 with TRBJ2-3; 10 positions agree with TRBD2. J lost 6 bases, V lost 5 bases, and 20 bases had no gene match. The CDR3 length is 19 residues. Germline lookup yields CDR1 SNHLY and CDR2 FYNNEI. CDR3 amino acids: CASSTLTSGPSVAGDTQYF. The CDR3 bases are TGTGCCAGCAGTACCCTGACTAGCGGGCCGAGCGTGGCCGGGGATACGCAGTATTTT.

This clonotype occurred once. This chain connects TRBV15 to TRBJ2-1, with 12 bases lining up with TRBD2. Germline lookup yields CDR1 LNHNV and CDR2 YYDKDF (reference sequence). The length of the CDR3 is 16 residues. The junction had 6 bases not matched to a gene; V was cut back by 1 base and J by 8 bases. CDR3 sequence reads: CATSRGTSGIGYEQFF. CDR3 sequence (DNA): TGTGCCACCAGCAGAGGGACTAGCGGGATAGGGTATGAGCAGTTCTTC.

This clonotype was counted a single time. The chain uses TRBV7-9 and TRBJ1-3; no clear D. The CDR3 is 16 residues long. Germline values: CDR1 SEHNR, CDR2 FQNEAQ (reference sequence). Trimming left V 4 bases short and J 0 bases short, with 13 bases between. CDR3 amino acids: CASSSHDRDSGNTIYF. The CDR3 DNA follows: TGTGCCAGCAGCTCTCACGACCGAGACTCTGGAAACACCATATATTTT.

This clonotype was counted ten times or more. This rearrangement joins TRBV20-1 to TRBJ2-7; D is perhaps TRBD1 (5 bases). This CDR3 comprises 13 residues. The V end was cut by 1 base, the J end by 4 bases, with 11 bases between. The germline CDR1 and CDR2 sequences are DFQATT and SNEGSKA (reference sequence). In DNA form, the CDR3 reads TGCAGTGCTAGAGGACAGACCCTATACGAGCAGTACTTC. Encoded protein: CSARGQTLYEQYF.

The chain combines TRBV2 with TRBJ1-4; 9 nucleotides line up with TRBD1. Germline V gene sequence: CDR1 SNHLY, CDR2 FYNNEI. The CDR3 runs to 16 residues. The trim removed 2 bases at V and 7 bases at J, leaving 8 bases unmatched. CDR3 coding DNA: TGTGCCAGCAGTGAATTGTGGGGGACAGGGTTTGAAAAACTGTTTTTT. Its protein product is CASSELWGTGFEKLFF.

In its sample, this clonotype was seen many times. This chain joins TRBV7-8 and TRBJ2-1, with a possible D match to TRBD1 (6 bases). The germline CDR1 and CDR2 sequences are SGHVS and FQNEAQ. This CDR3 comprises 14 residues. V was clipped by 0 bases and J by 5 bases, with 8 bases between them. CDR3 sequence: CASSLAGTNNEQFF. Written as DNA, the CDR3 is TGTGCCAGCAGCTTAGCCGGGACAAACAATGAGCAGTTCTTC.

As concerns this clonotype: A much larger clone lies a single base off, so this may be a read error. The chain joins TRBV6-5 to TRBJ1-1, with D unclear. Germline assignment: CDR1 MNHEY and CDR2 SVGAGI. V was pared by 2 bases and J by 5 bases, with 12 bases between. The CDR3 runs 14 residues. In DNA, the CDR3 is TGTGCCAGCAGTTACCCTCGGGGATATACTGAAGCTTTCTTT. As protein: CASSYPRGYTEAFF.

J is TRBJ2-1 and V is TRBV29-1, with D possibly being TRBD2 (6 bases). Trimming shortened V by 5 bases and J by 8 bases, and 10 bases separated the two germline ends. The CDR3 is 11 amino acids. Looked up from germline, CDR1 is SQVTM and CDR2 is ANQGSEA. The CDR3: CSVWGGDEQFF. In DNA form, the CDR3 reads TGCAGCGTTTGGGGAGGCGATGAGCAGTTCTTC.

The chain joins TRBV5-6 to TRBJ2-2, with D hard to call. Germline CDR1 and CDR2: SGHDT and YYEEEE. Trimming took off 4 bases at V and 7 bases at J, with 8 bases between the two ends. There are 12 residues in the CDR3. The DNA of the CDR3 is TGTGCCAGCAGCGGACCAAGCGGGGAGCTGTTTTTT. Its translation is CASSGPSGELFF.

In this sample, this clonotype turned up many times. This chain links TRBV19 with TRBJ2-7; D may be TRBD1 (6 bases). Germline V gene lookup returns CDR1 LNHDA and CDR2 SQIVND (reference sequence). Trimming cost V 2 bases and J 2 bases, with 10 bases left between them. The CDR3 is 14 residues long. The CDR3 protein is CASSISGEAYEQYF. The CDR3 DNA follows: TGTGCCAGTAGTATATCAGGGGAAGCCTACGAGCAGTACTTC.

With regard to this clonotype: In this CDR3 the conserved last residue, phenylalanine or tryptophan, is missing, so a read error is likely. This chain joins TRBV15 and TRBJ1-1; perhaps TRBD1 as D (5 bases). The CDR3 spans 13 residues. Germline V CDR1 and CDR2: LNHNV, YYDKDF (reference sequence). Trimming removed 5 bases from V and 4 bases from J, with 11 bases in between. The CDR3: CATSRGGSTEAFV. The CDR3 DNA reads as TGTGCCACCAGCCGCGGGGGAAGCACTGAAGCTTTCGTT.

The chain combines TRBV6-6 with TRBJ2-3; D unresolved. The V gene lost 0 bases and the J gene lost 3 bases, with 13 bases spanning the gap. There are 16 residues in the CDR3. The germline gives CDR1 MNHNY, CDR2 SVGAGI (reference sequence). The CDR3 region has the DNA TGTGCCAGCAGTTACTCGTCCTCTCCTGGGACAGATACGCAGTATTTT. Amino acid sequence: CASSYSSSPGTDTQYF.

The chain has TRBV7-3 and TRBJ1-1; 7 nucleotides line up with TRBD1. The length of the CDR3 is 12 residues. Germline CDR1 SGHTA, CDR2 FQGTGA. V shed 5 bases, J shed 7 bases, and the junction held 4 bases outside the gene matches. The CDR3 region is CASSAQGFEAFF. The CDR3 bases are TGTGCCAGCAGCGCACAGGGGTTTGAAGCTTTCTTT.

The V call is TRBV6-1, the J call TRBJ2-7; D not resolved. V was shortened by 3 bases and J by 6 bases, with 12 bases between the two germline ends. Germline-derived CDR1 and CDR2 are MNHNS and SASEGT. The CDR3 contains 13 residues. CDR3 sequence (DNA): TGTGCCAGCAGTGAGGCGTTTATGGCCGAGCAGTACTTC. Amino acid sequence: CASSEAFMAEQYF.

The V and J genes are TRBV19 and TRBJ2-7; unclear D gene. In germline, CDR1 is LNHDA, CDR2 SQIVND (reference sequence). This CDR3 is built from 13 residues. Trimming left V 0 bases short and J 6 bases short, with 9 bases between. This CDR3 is CASSIDTSSEQYF. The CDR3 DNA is TGTGCCAGTAGTATAGACACCAGTAGCGAGCAGTACTTC.

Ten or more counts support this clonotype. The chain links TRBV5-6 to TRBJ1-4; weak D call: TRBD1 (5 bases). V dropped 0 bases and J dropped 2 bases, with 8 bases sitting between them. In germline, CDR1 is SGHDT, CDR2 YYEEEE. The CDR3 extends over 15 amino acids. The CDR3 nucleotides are TGTGCCAGCAGCTTGGAAGGGGTGACTAATGAAAAACTGTTTTTT. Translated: CASSLEGVTNEKLFF.

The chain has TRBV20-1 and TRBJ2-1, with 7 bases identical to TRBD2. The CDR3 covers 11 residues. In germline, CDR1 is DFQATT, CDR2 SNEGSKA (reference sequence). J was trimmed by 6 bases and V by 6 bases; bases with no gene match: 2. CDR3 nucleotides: TGCAGTGCAGGGACTACCAATGAGCAGTTCTTC. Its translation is CSAGTTNEQFF.

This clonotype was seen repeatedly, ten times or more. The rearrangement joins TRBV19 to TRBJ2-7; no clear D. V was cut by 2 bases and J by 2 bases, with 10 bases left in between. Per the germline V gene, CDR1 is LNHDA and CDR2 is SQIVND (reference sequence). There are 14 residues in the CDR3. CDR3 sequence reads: CASSIISGAYEQYF. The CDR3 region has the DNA TGTGCCAGTAGTATAATTTCAGGAGCCTACGAGCAGTACTTC.

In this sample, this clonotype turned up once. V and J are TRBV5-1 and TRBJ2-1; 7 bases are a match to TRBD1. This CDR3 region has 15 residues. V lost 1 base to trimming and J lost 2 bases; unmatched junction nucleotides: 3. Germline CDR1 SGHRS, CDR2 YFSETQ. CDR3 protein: CASSLYRGPYNEQFF. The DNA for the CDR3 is TGCGCCAGCAGCTTGTACAGGGGCCCCTACAATGAGCAGTTCTTC.

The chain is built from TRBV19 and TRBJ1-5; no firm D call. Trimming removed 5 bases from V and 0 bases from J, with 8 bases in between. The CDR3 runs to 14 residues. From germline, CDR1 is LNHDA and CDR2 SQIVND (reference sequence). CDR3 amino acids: CASSAQSSNQPQHF. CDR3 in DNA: TGTGCCAGTAGTGCTCAGAGTAGCAATCAGCCCCAGCATTTT.

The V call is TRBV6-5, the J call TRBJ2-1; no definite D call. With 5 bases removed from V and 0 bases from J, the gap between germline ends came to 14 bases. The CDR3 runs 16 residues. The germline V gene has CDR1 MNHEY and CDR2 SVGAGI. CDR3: CASSLRETSSYNEQFF. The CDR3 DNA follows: TGTGCCAGCAGTCTCCGAGAGACGAGCTCCTACAATGAGCAGTTCTTC.

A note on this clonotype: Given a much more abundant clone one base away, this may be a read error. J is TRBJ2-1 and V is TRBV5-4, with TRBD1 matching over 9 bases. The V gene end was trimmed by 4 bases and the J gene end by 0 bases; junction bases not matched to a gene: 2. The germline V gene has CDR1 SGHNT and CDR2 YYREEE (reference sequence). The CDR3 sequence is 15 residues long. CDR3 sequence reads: CASSQGQGSYNEQFF. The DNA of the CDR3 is TGTGCCAGCAGCCAGGGACAGGGCTCCTACAATGAGCAGTTCTTC. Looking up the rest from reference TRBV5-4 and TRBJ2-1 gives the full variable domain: ETGVTQSPTHLIKTRGQQVTLRCSSQSGHNTVSWYQQALGQGPQFIFQYYREEENGRGNFPPRFSGLQFPNYSSELNVNALELDDSALYLCASSQGQGSYNEQFFGPGTRLTVL.